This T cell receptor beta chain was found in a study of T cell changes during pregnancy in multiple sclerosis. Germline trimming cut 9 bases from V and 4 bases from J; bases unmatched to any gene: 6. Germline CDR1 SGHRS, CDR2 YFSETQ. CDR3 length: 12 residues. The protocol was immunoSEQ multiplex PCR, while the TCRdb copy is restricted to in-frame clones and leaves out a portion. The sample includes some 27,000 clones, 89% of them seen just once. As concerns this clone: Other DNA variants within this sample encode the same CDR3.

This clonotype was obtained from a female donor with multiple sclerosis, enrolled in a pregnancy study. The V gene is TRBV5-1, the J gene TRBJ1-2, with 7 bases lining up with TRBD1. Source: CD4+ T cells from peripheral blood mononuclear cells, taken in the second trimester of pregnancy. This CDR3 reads CATRNRGYGYTF. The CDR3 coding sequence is TGCGCCACCAGGAACAGGGGCTATGGCTACACCTTC.